This T cell receptor (beta chain) was sequenced in a study of response to subunit inactivated influenza vaccine (dated by TCRdb to between 2018 and 2020). As for the study more broadly: Deep quantitative profiling of the T cell receptor repertoire was used in the study to follow responses to a trivalent subunit inactivated influenza vaccine. Results and caveats for the whole study, not just this receptor: It was suggested by the authors that each seasonal influenza vaccination may recruit only a limited number of new T cells.

This clonotype was recorded a few times. The antigen it recognizes is unknown. No clone much larger than this one lies a single base away; base qualities are absent. The library was produced with RT-PCR. Sequencing was carried out with an Illumina HiSeq 2500. TCRdb passed the public sequencing reads through fastp at Q25 and MiXCR, retaining productive beta sequences. Rows matching on CDR3 protein sequence are summarized as one entry with the most common DNA and genes. In all, the sample holds 650,000 to 800,000 distinct CDR3 sequences, and less than 20% of those were seen once. The ten largest account for under 13% of the sample. The sequence derives from a man aged 45-65 years who received an inactivated influenza vaccine. Donor details come from another sample of the same person, matched by shared clones. The starting material was PBMCs from blood, obtained 5 days after vaccination.

The sequence in DNA is TGTGCCAGCTCACGGGCCCTTAATGAAAAACTGTTTTTT. It translates as CASSRALNEKLFF. Recombination linked TRBV18 to TRBJ1-4; no D gene can be assigned with confidence. The V end loses 4 bases and the J end loses 4 bases, and a stretch of 7 bases separates them. CDR1 and CDR2 are read off the germline V gene as KGHSH and LQKENI. The CDR3 has 13 amino acids, counting the end cysteine and phenylalanine. Here the CDR3 DNA is all that survives: 39 bases in frame from base 1.